One and the same sample provided the 25 T cell receptor beta chains below, sequenced in a study of blood T cell repertoires in COVID-19. Sequenced by immunoSEQ multiplex PCR; TCRdb stores in-frame clones only, minus some. The table has tens of thousands of clones, over 65% seen once. The material sequenced was peripheral blood. These TCRs come from a woman aged 70 to 79 with acute or convalescent COVID-19.

The chain joins TRBV11-2 to TRBJ2-7, with a possible D match to TRBD1 (5 bases). Germline CDR1 and CDR2: SGHAT and FQNNGV. The CDR3 runs 13 residues. V was clipped by 5 bases and J by 3 bases, with 11 bases between them. The DNA of the CDR3 is TGTGCCAGCAGCCAGACAGTTCACTACGAGCAGTACTTC. This encodes CASSQTVHYEQYF.

There are a few counts of this clone. The gene calls are TRBV11-2 and TRBJ1-1; D is uncertain. V lost 2 bases and J lost 6, with 10 bases in between. Per germline, CDR1 SGHAT and CDR2 FQNNGV. The length of the CDR3 is 13 residues. The CDR3 is CASSLRVAAEAFF. In DNA, the CDR3 is TGTGCCAGCAGCTTACGAGTTGCGGCTGAAGCTTTCTTT.

J is TRBJ2-1 and V is TRBV5-6; 8 nucleotides align to TRBD2. Trimming removed 2 bases from V and 1 base from J; junction bases left unmatched: 8. CDR3 length: 17 residues. Germline assignment: CDR1 SGHDT and CDR2 YYEEEE. CDR3 in DNA: TGTGCCAGCAGCTTCCTCGGGAGGGCCACGTCCTACAATGAGCAGTTCTTC. Encoded protein: CASSFLGRATSYNEQFF. The full variable domain, in which reference TRBV5-6 and TRBJ2-1 provide the parts outside the CDR3, is DAGVTQSPTHLIKTRGQQVTLRCSPKSGHDTVSWYQQALGQGPQFIFQYYEEEERQRGNFPDRFSGHQFPNYSSELNVNALLLGDSALYLCASSFLGRATSYNEQFFGPGTRLTVL.

V usage is TRBV3-1 (or the pseudogene TRBV3-2) and J usage is TRBJ1-1; D is unresolved. Germline CDR1 LGHDT, CDR2 YNNKEL (reference sequence). V lost 4 bases, J lost 3 bases, and 12 bases lay in between. The CDR3 covers 14 residues. CDR3 protein: CASSPGRTHTEAFF. The CDR3 DNA reads TGTGCCAGCAGCCCGGGGAGGACCCACACTGAAGCTTTCTTT.

The CDR3 region has the DNA TGTGCCAGCAGCTTAGCCCCGGCAGGGGCCATCGCCGGGGAGCTGTTTTTT. The encoded protein is CASSLAPAGAIAGELFF. The chain links TRBV7-3 to TRBJ2-2, with TRBD1 as a possible D gene (6 bases). CDR3 length equals 17 residues. CDR1 and CDR2 from the germline V gene are SGHTA and FQGTGA. Trimming shortened V by 2 bases and J by 6 bases, and 19 bases separated the two germline ends. Drawing the rest from reference TRBV7-3 and TRBJ2-2, the complete variable domain is GAGVSQTPSNKVTEKGKYVELRCDPISGHTALYWYRQSLGQGPEFLIYFQGTGAADDSGLPNDRFFAVRPEGSVSTLKIQRTERGDSAVYLCASSLAPAGAIAGELFFGEGSRLTVL.

This chain uses TRBV7-3 with TRBJ2-1; a possible D gene is TRBD2 (6 bases). CDR1 and CDR2 (germline): SGHTA, FQGTGA. There are 15 residues in the CDR3. V was pared by 3 bases and J by 9 bases, with 18 bases between. CDR3 sequence: CASSLGTNHGGEQFF. For the CDR3, the DNA is TGTGCCAGCAGCTTGGGGACCAATCACGGGGGTGAGCAGTTCTTC.

This chain joins TRBV11-2 and TRBJ1-5; a possible D gene is TRBD1 (5 bases). This CDR3 is built from 14 residues. CDR1 and CDR2 from the germline V gene are SGHAT and FQNNGV. Trimming shortened V by 5 bases and J by 9 bases, and 17 bases separated the two germline ends. CDR3 residues: CASSATGLTGPQHF. In DNA form, the CDR3 reads TGTGCCAGCAGCGCTACAGGCCTGACGGGGCCCCAGCATTTT. The full variable domain, with the rest looked up from reference TRBV11-2 and TRBJ1-5, is EAGVAQSPRYKIIEKRQSVAFWCNPISGHATLYWYQQILGQGPKLLIQFQNNGVVDDSQLPKDRFSAERLKGVDSTLKIQPAKLEDSAVYLCASSATGLTGPQHFGDGTRLSIL.

This chain uses TRBV12-5 with TRBJ2-1; weak D call: TRBD1 (5 bases). The germline V and J ends were trimmed by 1 base and 9 bases, with 10 bases remaining between them. Germline V gene lookup returns CDR1 LGHNT and CDR2 FRNRAP. This CDR3 is 13 amino acids long. CDR3 DNA sequence: TGTGCTAGTGGTTTGGACAGGTCGGGTGAGCAGTTCTTC. Its protein is CASGLDRSGEQFF.

Here the CDR3 DNA reads TGTGCCAGCAGTCGACGGGAGAACACTGAAGCTTTCTTT. Translating it yields CASSRRENTEAFF. This chain connects TRBV6-5 to TRBJ1-1; no clear D gene. Germline CDR1 reads MNHEY; CDR2 reads SVGAGI. The ends were cut back, 5 bases at V and 1 base at J, with 8 bases in the middle. The CDR3 is made up of 13 amino acids.

The chain uses TRBV12-3 or TRBV12-4 and TRBJ1-4, with a possible D match to TRBD1 (6 bases). The CDR3 extends over 12 amino acids. The ends were cut back, 5 bases at V and 7 bases at J, with 8 bases in the middle. This CDR3 reads CASSPRGEKLFF. CDR3 nucleotide sequence: TGTGCCAGCAGTCCCAGGGGTGAAAAACTGTTTTTT.

The genes are TRBV4-2 and TRBJ1-3, with unresolved D. The CDR3 loop spans 15 amino acids. Per germline, CDR1 LGHNA and CDR2 YNFKEQ. The V and J ends lost 3 bases and 0 bases respectively, with 9 bases between them. The CDR3, as DNA: TGTGCCAGCAGCCAGACAACTTCCTCTGGAAACACCATATATTTT. Residues: CASSQTTSSGNTIYF.

The chain uses TRBV29-1 and TRBJ1-2; D call uncertain. CDR3 length: 14 residues. The V gene lost 6 bases and the J gene lost 3 bases, with 17 bases spanning the gap. In germline, CDR1 is SQVTM, CDR2 ANQGSEA. This chain's CDR3 is CSVRRAGEDYGYTF. Written as DNA, the CDR3 is TGCAGCGTCCGGCGGGCTGGAGAGGACTATGGCTACACCTTC.

Only a few counts were recorded for this clone. The V and J genes are TRBV7-2 and TRBJ1-6; 7 bases are a match to TRBD1. The germline V gene encodes CDR1 SGHTA and CDR2 FQGNSA. After removal of 5 bases from V and 9 bases from J, the junction contained 13 bases not matched to a gene. The CDR3 extends over 16 amino acids. CDR3 bases: TGTGCCAGCAGCCCCTTTGGACAGGACGGGCGTTCACCCCTCCACTTT. Its translation is CASSPFGQDGRSPLHF.

V usage is TRBV6-5 and J usage is TRBJ2-1; 9 positions match TRBD2. Trimming took 5 bases from V and 2 from J; bases not matched to a gene: 4. The CDR3 loop spans 15 amino acids. Germline loops: CDR1 MNHEY, CDR2 SVGAGI. CDR3 in DNA: TGTGCCAGCAGTCCAGCGGGAGGTCCCTACAATGAGCAGTTCTTC. It encodes CASSPAGGPYNEQFF.

The chain couples TRBV7-2 to TRBJ2-7; D possibly corresponds to TRBD1 (6 bases). V was pared by 1 base and J by 3 bases, with 7 bases between. The germline CDR1 and CDR2 sequences are SGHTA and FQGNSA. The CDR3 length is 13 residues. For the CDR3, the DNA is TGTGCCAGCAGCTTAGTCAGGGGCTACGAGCAGTACTTC. Encoded protein: CASSLVRGYEQYF.

This clone appeared once. The rearrangement uses TRBV7-2 and TRBJ1-1, with D possibly TRBD1 on 5 matching bases. The CDR3 has 16 residues. From germline, CDR1 is SGHTA and CDR2 FQGNSA. Deletions cut 3 bases from V and 1 base from J, with 15 bases between. CDR3 loop: CASSFRAATSNTEAFF. CDR3 nucleotide sequence: TGTGCCAGCAGCTTCAGGGCCGCGACTTCGAACACTGAAGCTTTCTTT.

V gene TRBV9 combines with J gene TRBJ2-1, with D perhaps matching TRBD2 (6 bases). This CDR3 region has 15 residues. Germline V gives CDR1 SGDLS, CDR2 YYNGEE. V lost 0 bases to trimming and J lost 3 bases, with 10 bases between them. CDR3 bases: TGTGCCAGCAGCGTAGTGGGGGGTAACTACAATGAGCAGTTCTTC. Its protein is CASSVVGGNYNEQFF.

This chain links TRBV5-1 with TRBJ2-2; TRBD2 matches at 13 bases. Germline V lookup: CDR1 SGHRS, CDR2 YFSETQ. There are 16 residues in the CDR3. V lost 4 bases, J lost 6 bases, and 6 bases stayed unmatched. CDR3 protein: CASSPWTSGGSGELFF. Written as DNA, the CDR3 is TGCGCCAGCAGCCCTTGGACTAGCGGGGGTTCCGGGGAGCTGTTTTTT.

The CDR3 here is CASSLLGSNQPQHF. Written as DNA, the CDR3 is TGTGCCAGCAGCTTACTCGGGAGCAATCAGCCCCAGCATTTT. The chain recombines TRBV7-9 with TRBJ1-5; D gene ambiguous. The V and J ends lost 2 bases and 1 base respectively, with 6 bases between them. Germline V lookup: CDR1 SEHNR, CDR2 FQNEAQ (reference sequence). CDR3 length equals 14 residues.

The chain joins TRBV14 to TRBJ2-7; maybe TRBD2 (7 bases). The germline V and J ends were trimmed by 2 bases and 12 bases, with 17 bases remaining between them. This CDR3 comprises 13 residues. CDR1 and CDR2 from the germline V gene are SGHDN and FVKESK. The CDR3 protein is CASSQRGGMGMYF. The CDR3 DNA reads TGTGCCAGCAGCCAAAGGGGGGGCATGGGAATGTACTTC.

This clone was observed a few times. V and J are TRBV7-6 and TRBJ1-4; 8 nucleotides align to TRBD1. V trimming: 0 bases; J trimming: 4 bases; junction bases outside the gene matches: 10. The germline gives CDR1 SGHVS, CDR2 FNYEAQ. The length of the CDR3 is 18 residues. This chain's CDR3 is CASSLATGGSSNNEKLFF. The CDR3 DNA is TGTGCCAGCAGCTTAGCCACAGGGGGTTCGTCCAATAATGAAAAACTGTTTTTT.

V usage is TRBV25-1 and J usage is TRBJ1-2, with D tentatively TRBD1 (6 bases). Germline-derived CDR1 and CDR2 are MGHDK and SYGVNS. The CDR3 runs 14 residues. The V gene lost 2 bases and the J gene lost 1 base, with 8 bases spanning the gap. CDR3 residues: CASSEDRLNYGYTF. CDR3 nucleotides: TGTGCCAGCAGTGAAGACAGGCTTAACTATGGCTACACCTTC.

The rearrangement joins TRBV15 to TRBJ1-1; D unresolved. The CDR3 runs to 14 residues. The germline V and J ends were trimmed by 1 base and 5 bases, with 11 bases remaining between them. Germline CDR1 reads LNHNV; CDR2 reads YYDKDF (reference sequence). The CDR3, as DNA: TGTGCCACCAGCAGAGGCGGCAGTGGAACTGAAGCTTTCTTT. Translated: CATSRGGSGTEAFF.

This rearrangement joins TRBV5-1 to TRBJ1-6; 10 nucleotides line up with TRBD1. V was clipped by 0 bases and J by 7 bases; unmatched bases: 7. Germline-derived CDR1 and CDR2 are SGHRS and YFSETQ. There are 17 residues in the CDR3. The CDR3 bases are TGCGCCAGCAGCTTGGTAGGACAGGGGGGACTAAATTCACCCCTCCACTTT. It is translated as CASSLVGQGGLNSPLHF.

The rearrangement links TRBV9 to TRBJ1-6, with TRBD1 matching 7 bases. This CDR3 spans 15 amino acids. The V and J ends lost 5 bases and 10 bases, in that order; junction bases with no gene match: 12. Per the germline V gene, CDR1 is SGDLS and CDR2 is YYNGEE. Here the CDR3 reads CASSSRTGAGSPLHF. CDR3 coding DNA: TGTGCCAGCAGTTCCCGGACAGGAGCCGGGTCACCCCTCCACTTT.